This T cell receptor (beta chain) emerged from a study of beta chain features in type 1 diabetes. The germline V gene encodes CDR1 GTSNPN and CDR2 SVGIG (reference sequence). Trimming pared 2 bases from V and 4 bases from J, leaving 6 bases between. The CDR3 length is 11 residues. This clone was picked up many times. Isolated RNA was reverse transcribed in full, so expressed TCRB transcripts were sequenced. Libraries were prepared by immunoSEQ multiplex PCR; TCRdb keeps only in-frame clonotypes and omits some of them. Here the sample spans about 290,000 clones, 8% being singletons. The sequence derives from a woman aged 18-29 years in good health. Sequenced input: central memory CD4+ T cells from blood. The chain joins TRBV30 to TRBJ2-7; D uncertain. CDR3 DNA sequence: TGTGCCTGGAGTCCCTTGTACGAGCAGTACTTC. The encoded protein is CAWSPLYEQYF.